The 30 T cell receptor beta chains reported below all come from one sample, sequenced in a study of T cells in Graves' hyperthyroidism and ophthalmopathy. RNA transcripts provided the source from which TCR beta CDR3 regions were amplified. First-round RT-PCR targeting the TCR CDR3 was performed with the HTBI primer set. One entry per CDR3 protein results from TCRdb running MiXCR on the multiplex PCR reads. The table shows about 520,000 distinct CDR3 sequences, with approximately 25% occurring only once. The sequenced sample was blood. All receptors derive from a woman aged 30 to 39 with Graves' ophthalmopathy.

V is TRBV20-1 and J is TRBJ1-5; the D is unclear. Per germline, CDR1 DFQATT and CDR2 SNEGSKA (reference sequence). Trimming removed 3 bases at V and 2 bases at J, with 8 bases between. This CDR3 contains 13 residues. For the CDR3, the DNA is TGCAGTGCTAGTGATCAGGGCAATCAGCCCCAGCATTTT. Protein: CSASDQGNQPQHF.

The J gene is TRBJ1-1, the V gene TRBV12-5; D is unresolved. The CDR3 runs 12 residues. The germline CDR1 and CDR2 sequences are LGHNT and FRNRAP. Deletions cut 8 bases from V and 1 base from J, with 8 bases between. CDR3 DNA: TGTGCTAGTAGGAAGGAGAACACTGAAGCTTTCTTT. Its translation is CASRKENTEAFF.

The sample holds many counts of this clonotype. The chain combines TRBV20-1 with TRBJ2-5, with TRBD1 identical over 8 bases. The CDR3 totals 15 residues. CDR1 and CDR2 from the germline V gene are DFQATT and SNEGSKA (reference sequence). The V and J ends lost 7 bases and 1 base, in that order; junction bases with no gene match: 11. CDR3 region: CSVTRRDRSQETQYF. CDR3 DNA: TGCAGTGTCACAAGAAGGGACAGGAGCCAAGAGACCCAGTACTTC.

This clonotype was counted only a few times. The chain employs TRBV24-1 and TRBJ1-2; D call uncertain. Trimming took off 4 bases at V and 4 bases at J, with 15 bases between the two ends. Germline CDR1 is KGHDR and CDR2 is SFDVKD. There are 15 residues in the CDR3. DNA for the CDR3: TGTGCCACCAGTGACCTGGGGAGGTTCCGCTATGGCTACACCTTC. Protein: CATSDLGRFRYGYTF.

The chain employs TRBV15 and TRBJ2-5, with D perhaps TRBD1 or TRBD2 (5 bases each). This CDR3 contains 15 residues. Germline V lookup: CDR1 LNHNV, CDR2 YYDKDF (reference sequence). Deletions cut 0 bases from V and 1 base from J, with 9 bases between. Here the CDR3 reads CATSREGDGQETQYF. Written as DNA, the CDR3 is TGTGCCACCAGCAGAGAGGGGGACGGCCAAGAGACCCAGTACTTC. The full variable domain, its missing parts supplied by reference TRBV15 and TRBJ2-5, is DAMVIQNPRYQVTQFGKPVTLSCSQTLNHNVMYWYQQKSSQAPKLLFHYYDKDFNNEADTPDNFQSRRPNTSFCFLDIRSPGLGDTAMYLCATSREGDGQETQYFGPGTRLLVL.

V gene TRBV20-1 combines with J gene TRBJ1-1, with D tentatively TRBD1 (5 bases). The V gene's germline CDR1 is DFQATT and CDR2 SNEGSKA (reference sequence). Trimming cost V 4 bases and J 5 bases, with 14 bases left between them. The CDR3 spans 13 residues. Written as DNA, the CDR3 is TGCAGTGCTAACGGCCAGGAGGGGACTGAAGCTTTCTTT. It translates to CSANGQEGTEAFF.

Many counts were recorded for this clonotype. The chain recombines TRBV27 with TRBJ2-5, with a possible D match to TRBD1 (6 bases). The germline CDR1 and CDR2 sequences are MNHEY and SMNVEV (reference sequence). V was trimmed by 5 bases and J by 2 bases, leaving 15 bases between them. CDR3 length: 15 amino acids. CDR3 loop: CASSISQGYQETQYF. The DNA for the CDR3 is TGTGCCAGCAGTATTTCACAGGGCTATCAAGAGACCCAGTACTTC.

This clonotype was counted at least ten times. The gene calls are TRBV19 and TRBJ1-5; TRBD1 might be the D (5 bases). The CDR3 loop spans 14 amino acids. Trimming pared 3 bases from V and 2 bases from J, leaving 8 bases between. Per germline, CDR1 LNHDA and CDR2 SQIVND (reference sequence). CDR3 sequence: CASSISRGNQPQHF. CDR3 DNA: TGTGCCAGTAGTATCTCCAGGGGCAATCAGCCCCAGCATTTT.

This clonotype was picked up many times. The chain recombines TRBV11-2 with TRBJ1-5; D remains ambiguous. V lost 1 base, J lost 11 bases, and 30 bases lay in between. The CDR3 is 19 amino acids. The germline V gene encodes CDR1 SGHAT and CDR2 FQNNGV. For the CDR3, the DNA is TGTGCCAGCAGCTTAGTTGCAATTGGGTATGGGCGAACGGGAGCAGCCCAGCATTTT. Amino acids: CASSLVAIGYGRTGAAQHF.

J is TRBJ2-5 and V is TRBV27; 9 bases are shared with TRBD2. V lost 6 bases and J lost 3; bases outside the gene matches: 5. The CDR3 runs 14 residues. Germline-derived CDR1 and CDR2 are MNHEY and SMNVEV (reference sequence). For the CDR3, the DNA is TGTGCCAGCAGGGCTAGCGGGGTCGAAGAGACCCAGTACTTC. This gives the protein CASRASGVEETQYF.

This clonotype was recorded many times. V and J are TRBV30 and TRBJ2-7; D not resolved. Germline lookup yields CDR1 GTSNPN and CDR2 SVGIG (reference sequence). CDR3 size: 12 residues. Trimming removed 3 bases at V and 1 base at J, with 7 bases between. In nucleotides, the CDR3 is TGTGCCTGGAGAAGGGCGTCCTACGAGCAGTACTTC. This codes for CAWRRASYEQYF.

This sequence joins TRBV12-3 or TRBV12-4 and TRBJ1-2; tentatively, D is TRBD1 (6 bases). V was shortened by 1 base and J by 2 bases, with 20 bases between the two germline ends. CDR3 length: 18 amino acids. CDR3 sequence reads: CASSLEAAGGAKNYGYTF. CDR3 coding DNA: TGTGCCAGCAGTTTAGAAGCAGCTGGGGGGGCGAAGAACTATGGCTACACCTTC.

This clonotype showed up many times. The genes are TRBV11-2 and TRBJ2-7; 10 positions match TRBD2. CDR1 is SGHAT, CDR2 FQNNGV, per germline. Unmatched junction bases numbered 3, after V lost 2 bases and J lost 2 bases. The CDR3 totals 15 residues. The DNA for the CDR3 is TGTGCCAGCAGCTTAACTAGCGGGACCACCTACGAGCAGTACTTC. It codes for CASSLTSGTTYEQYF.

This chain uses TRBV2 with TRBJ2-7; no clear D. CDR3 length: 15 amino acids. V was trimmed by 2 bases and J by 3 bases, leaving 14 bases between them. The germline CDR1 and CDR2 sequences are SNHLY and FYNNEI. CDR3 sequence: CASSEWMTSNYEQYF. DNA of the CDR3: TGTGCCAGCAGTGAATGGATGACATCCAACTACGAGCAGTACTTC.

This clonotype was counted many times. The genes are TRBV27 and TRBJ1-2; 8 bases match TRBD1. The germline gives CDR1 MNHEY, CDR2 SMNVEV (reference sequence). V lost 4 bases, J lost 4 bases, and 14 bases stayed unmatched. The CDR3 is 17 amino acids. CDR3 coding DNA: TGTGCCAGCAGTTCCTACCTCCGGGACAGGTCCTTCTATGGCTACACCTTC. Its protein product is CASSSYLRDRSFYGYTF.

This clonotype was seen ten or more times. The chain carries TRBV29-1 and TRBJ2-7; perhaps TRBD1 as D (6 bases). The V gene's germline CDR1 is SQVTM and CDR2 ANQGSEA. The V end lost 3 bases, the J end lost 6 bases, and 12 bases lay between the germline ends. The CDR3 contains 12 residues. Written as DNA, the CDR3 is TGCAGCGTTGAGATGGACAGAGGCGAGCAGTACTTC. Its protein is CSVEMDRGEQYF.

The table lists this clonotype with many counts. This chain uses TRBV19 with TRBJ2-7; D is perhaps TRBD1 or TRBD2 (5 bases each). Trimming left V 8 bases short and J 2 bases short, with 16 bases between. Germline V gene data show CDR1 as LNHDA and CDR2 as SQIVND (reference sequence). The CDR3 has 14 residues. This chain's CDR3 is CASQSGTAAYEQYF. CDR3 sequence (DNA): TGTGCCAGTCAAAGTGGGACGGCCGCCTACGAGCAGTACTTC.

This clonotype has more than one count but fewer than ten. The rearrangement joins TRBV6-1 to TRBJ1-5; D gene unclear. Germline lookup yields CDR1 MNHNS and CDR2 SASEGT. Between the trimmed V and J ends, which lost 2 bases and 1 base, there was a span of 12 bases. The CDR3 spans 16 residues. CDR3: CASSESWATSNQPQHF. CDR3 bases: TGTGCCAGCAGTGAATCTTGGGCAACCAGCAATCAGCCCCAGCATTTT.

Ten or more counts support this clonotype. DNA of the CDR3: TGTGCCAGCAGCCCAGGACGGTCTAGGGTGGATCAGCCCCAGCATTTT. This encodes CASSPGRSRVDQPQHF. The chain joins TRBV12-3 or TRBV12-4 to TRBJ1-5, with no clear D. The CDR3 extends over 16 amino acids. V shed 6 bases and J shed 5 bases, with 20 bases lying between them.

The V gene is TRBV5-1, the J gene TRBJ2-5, with 9 positions matching TRBD2. V lost 4 bases and J lost 2; bases outside the gene matches: 6. CDR3 length equals 15 residues. CDR1 and CDR2 from the germline V gene are SGHRS and YFSETQ. This CDR3 reads CASSLSGGSQETQYF. DNA for the CDR3: TGCGCCAGCAGCCTTAGCGGGGGTTCTCAAGAGACCCAGTACTTC.

This clonotype was recorded many times. The rearrangement uses TRBV7-3 and TRBJ2-2, with TRBD1 as a possible D gene (6 bases). The ends were cut back, 1 base at V and 10 bases at J, with 10 bases in the middle. Germline CDR1 is SGHTA and CDR2 is FQGTGA. The CDR3 runs 13 residues. For the CDR3, the DNA is TGTGCCAGCAGCTTAAACAGGGTCGAGGAGCTGTTTTTT. Residues: CASSLNRVEELFF. The variable domain in full, with the rest retrieved from reference TRBV7-3 and TRBJ2-2, is GAGVSQTPSNKVTEKGKYVELRCDPISGHTALYWYRQSLGQGPEFLIYFQGTGAADDSGLPNDRFFAVRPEGSVSTLKIQRTERGDSAVYLCASSLNRVEELFFGEGSRLTVL.

This clonotype was seen at least ten times. The chain combines TRBV5-1 with TRBJ1-2, with D possibly being TRBD1 (6 bases). Germline lookup yields CDR1 SGHRS and CDR2 YFSETQ. Trimming stripped 3 bases from V and 8 bases from J, with 11 bases between. This CDR3 has 12 residues. CDR3 sequence reads: CASSSNREGYTF. CDR3 DNA sequence: TGCGCCAGCAGCTCTAACAGGGAGGGCTACACCTTC.

For this clonotype: Relative to the germline gene, one junction end is altered; a read error may explain this. J is TRBJ2-5 and V is TRBV7-9; a possible D gene is TRBD1 (5 bases). There are 14 residues in the CDR3. CDR1 SEHNR and CDR2 FQNEAQ come from the germline V gene (reference sequence). This CDR3 is CASSLATAQVTQYF. The CDR3 DNA follows: TGTGCCAGCAGCTTAGCGACAGCCCAAGTGACCCAGTACTTC.

This clonotype was detected only a few times. The rearrangement links TRBV7-8 to TRBJ1-5; 10 nucleotides line up with TRBD1. This CDR3 region has 15 residues. The germline CDR1 and CDR2 sequences are SGHVS and FQNEAQ. The junction had 4 bases not matched to a gene; V was cut back by 1 base and J by 7 bases. CDR3 DNA sequence: TGTGCCAGCAGCTTAGGGGACAGGGGATACCAGCCCCAGCATTTT. Its protein product is CASSLGDRGYQPQHF.

This clonotype occurred many times. The rearrangement joins TRBV24-1 to TRBJ2-7; D uncertain. V lost 3 bases to trimming and J lost 1 base, with 3 bases between them. Per the germline V gene, CDR1 is KGHDR and CDR2 is SFDVKD. The CDR3 has 12 amino acids. CDR3 region: CATSDGSYEQYF. CDR3 coding DNA: TGTGCCACCAGTGATGGTTCCTACGAGCAGTACTTC.

This clonotype was counted at least ten times. The genes are TRBV7-9 and TRBJ1-1; TRBD1 matches 7 bases. The CDR3 is made up of 14 amino acids. Unmatched junction bases numbered 10, after V lost 8 bases and J lost 4 bases. Germline V gene data show CDR1 as SEHNR and CDR2 as FQNEAQ (reference sequence). In nucleotides, the CDR3 is TGTGCCAGCTGCCGGGACAGTGGGAGCACTGAAGCTTTCTTT. As protein: CASCRDSGSTEAFF.

This clonotype was seen at least ten times. The chain joins TRBV11-2 to TRBJ2-5; D remains ambiguous. The V end was cut by 0 bases, the J end by 7 bases, with 18 bases between. CDR1 is SGHAT and CDR2 is FQNNGV in the germline V gene. This CDR3 spans 16 amino acids. CDR3 in DNA: TGTGCCAGCAGCTTAGATGGAGAAGGGAATTCCGGGACCCAGTACTTC. This gives the protein CASSLDGEGNSGTQYF.

V usage is TRBV6-2 or TRBV6-3 and J usage is TRBJ1-2; tentatively, D is TRBD1 (5 bases). CDR1 and CDR2 (germline): MNHEY, SVGEGT. This CDR3 spans 12 amino acids. With 7 bases removed from V and 8 bases from J, the gap between germline ends came to 14 bases. The CDR3 DNA follows: TGTGCCAGCACCGGGACTCCTAGGGGCTACACCTTC. Its translation: CASTGTPRGYTF.

This clonotype occurred a few times. CDR3 amino acids: CASSLGGAGGRHEQYF. The CDR3 bases are TGTGCCAGCAGCTTAGGAGGCGCGGGGGGGCGTCACGAGCAGTACTTC. The chain is built from TRBV11-1 and TRBJ2-7; TRBD2 matches 9 bases. CDR1 and CDR2 from the germline V gene are SGHAT and FQDESV (reference sequence). Trimming removed 1 base from V and 5 bases from J; junction bases left unmatched: 9. The CDR3 contains 16 residues.

This clonotype was counted many times. The rearrangement links TRBV28 to TRBJ1-1; possible D gene TRBD1, 5 bases. Germline values: CDR1 MDHEN, CDR2 SYDVKM. V lost 5 bases and J 0 bases, leaving 10 bases between the germline ends. This CDR3 is 14 amino acids long. As DNA, the CDR3 is TGTGCCAGCAGTCCACAGGCCCTGAACACTGAAGCTTTCTTT. Amino acid sequence: CASSPQALNTEAFF.